Here is one T cell receptor beta chain with its context. These data belong to a study of blood T cells in healthy people across ages. Alongside a J-beta primer mix, a sample-barcoded 5' primer served in a second PCR lasting about 7 to 12 cycles. TCRdb passed the 5' RACE reads through MiXCR, listing each CDR3 protein once. The repertoire consists of roughly 730,000 distinct CDR3 sequences, with around three fifths occurring once and the leading ten covering roughly 24%. CDR3 length: 15 residues. Per germline, CDR1 MGHRA and CDR2 YSYEKL. Trimming took 6 bases from V and 4 from J; bases not matched to a gene: 9.

The material sequenced was blood. The chain couples TRBV4-1 to TRBJ1-2; 9 bases map to TRBD1. The TCR originated in a middle-aged man in good health. CDR3 loop: CASRDQDRGTYGYTF. CDR3 in DNA: TGCGCCAGCAGGGACCAGGACAGGGGAACCTATGGCTACACCTTC.